One and the same sample provided the 21 T cell receptor beta chains below, sequenced in a study of a mutant IDH1 vaccine in newly diagnosed glioma. The time point denotes: week 11, during vaccination. Doses consisted of 300 ug of mutant IDH1 20-mer peptide each, paired with topical imiquimod. The data were produced by immunoSEQ multiplex PCR, yet TCRdb's version contains in-frame clones alone and is incomplete. The sample comprises over 55,000 clones, around nine tenths of which are singletons, and approximately 2% rests with the top ten. Their specific antigens are unknown. The sample consisted of PBMCs, taken from a glioma patient whose treatment included an IDH1 peptide vaccine. These receptor sequences come from a man in his forties with glioma.

The chain uses TRBV6-4 and TRBJ1-2, with D unresolved. The CDR3 sequence is 15 residues long. V dropped 0 bases and J dropped 2 bases, with 10 bases sitting between them. Germline V gene lookup returns CDR1 MRHNA and CDR2 SNTAGT. CDR3 bases: TGTGCCAGCAGTGACTCGAAATTGGGCAACTATGGCTACACCTTC. Residues: CASSDSKLGNYGYTF.

The chain recombines TRBV28 with TRBJ2-5; 8 bases fit TRBD2. Trimming removed 3 bases from V and 5 bases from J; junction bases left unmatched: 11. Germline loops: CDR1 MDHEN, CDR2 SYDVKM. CDR3 length: 16 residues. CDR3 in amino acids: CASSFPGSGARETQYF. Written as DNA, the CDR3 is TGTGCCAGCAGTTTTCCGGGTAGCGGGGCACGGGAGACCCAGTACTTC.

The V and J genes are TRBV5-1 and TRBJ2-3; 12 bases match TRBD1. The CDR3 runs to 15 residues. The germline V gene has CDR1 SGHRS and CDR2 YFSETQ. V dropped 5 bases and J dropped 6; count of bases not matched to a gene: 7. CDR3: CASRNPGQGADTQYF. DNA of the CDR3: TGCGCCAGCAGAAATCCGGGACAGGGGGCGGATACGCAGTATTTT.

The chain joins TRBV5-1 to TRBJ2-3; D gene uncertain. The CDR3 is 15 residues long. Per germline, CDR1 SGHRS and CDR2 YFSETQ. Trimming cost V 2 bases and J 0 bases, with 10 bases left between them. CDR3 sequence (DNA): TGCGCCAGCAGCTTTCTACAGCCTAGCACAGATACGCAGTATTTT. This gives the protein CASSFLQPSTDTQYF. The entire variable domain, with the rest obtained from reference TRBV5-1 and TRBJ2-3, is as follows: KAGVTQTPRYLIKTRGQQVTLSCSPISGHRSVSWYQQTPGQGLQFLFEYFSETQRNKGNFPGRFSGRQFSNSRSEMNVSTLELGDSALYLCASSFLQPSTDTQYFGPGTRLTVL.

The rearrangement joins TRBV11-3 to TRBJ1-2; D is unclear. Trimming left V 0 bases short and J 5 bases short, with 4 bases between. CDR1 is SGHNT and CDR2 is YENEEA in the germline V gene. The CDR3 extends over 12 amino acids. The CDR3 DNA is TGTGCCAGCAGCTTAGACGGTTATGGCTACACCTTC. It codes for CASSLDGYGYTF.

The V and J genes are TRBV28 and TRBJ2-3, with 12 bases aligning to TRBD2. Germline trimming cut 7 bases from V and 6 bases from J; bases unmatched to any gene: 11. Germline CDR1 and CDR2: MDHEN and SYDVKM. The CDR3 consists of 16 residues. CDR3 coding DNA: TGTGCCAGCACCCTCCCGACTAGCGGGGGCCCGGATACGCAGTATTTT. This gives the protein CASTLPTSGGPDTQYF.

Worth noting for this clone: At one end the junction does not follow the germline gene, possibly because of a read error. The chain combines TRBV7-7 with TRBJ2-5; D is perhaps TRBD2 (6 bases). From germline, CDR1 is SSHAT and CDR2 FNYEAQ (reference sequence). The CDR3 loop spans 18 amino acids. CDR3 bases: TGTGCTAGCAGCCAAGGAATCAGCGGGCGCCCGTACCAAGAGACCCAGTACTTC. This encodes CASSQGISGRPYQETQYF.

The chain is built from TRBV5-4 and TRBJ1-5, with D maybe TRBD1 (5 bases). The CDR3 covers 13 residues. V was cut by 2 bases and J by 3 bases, with 6 bases left in between. Germline V gene lookup returns CDR1 SGHNT and CDR2 YYREEE (reference sequence). Here the CDR3 DNA reads TGTGCCAGCAGCTTAGGGGCCAATCAGCCCCAGCATTTT. Translating it yields CASSLGANQPQHF.

The rearrangement uses TRBV5-6 and TRBJ2-7; TRBD2 matches at 9 bases. CDR3 size: 15 residues. Trimming took 3 bases from V and 6 from J; bases not matched to a gene: 10. Looked up from germline, CDR1 is SGHDT and CDR2 is YYEEEE. The chain's CDR3 is CASSSSGNPPREQYF. The CDR3 DNA is TGTGCCAGCAGCTCTAGCGGGAACCCGCCCCGCGAGCAGTACTTC.

This clone showed up just once. V gene TRBV19 combines with J gene TRBJ2-1; 7 nucleotides match TRBD2. Trimming took 2 bases from V and 5 from J; bases not matched to a gene: 6. The germline gives CDR1 LNHDA, CDR2 SQIVND (reference sequence). The CDR3 length is 15 residues. The chain's CDR3 is CASSIMSGVNNEQFF. In nucleotides, the CDR3 is TGTGCCAGTAGTATAATGAGCGGGGTGAACAATGAGCAGTTCTTC.

There are a few counts of this clone. The J gene is TRBJ1-2, the V gene TRBV11-1; D gene unclear. This CDR3 has 13 amino acids. V was pared by 2 bases and J by 7 bases, with 11 bases between. Looked up from germline, CDR1 is SGHAT and CDR2 is FQDESV (reference sequence). CDR3 nucleotide sequence: TGTGCCAGCAGCTTACGGCGGTCTTCTGGCTACACCTTC. It yields the protein CASSLRRSSGYTF.

V gene TRBV10-3 combines with J gene TRBJ2-3, with TRBD1 matching over 11 bases. CDR1 and CDR2 from the germline V gene are ENHRY and SYGVKD. V lost 7 bases, J lost 3 bases, and 6 bases stayed unmatched. The CDR3 sequence is 15 residues long. The DNA for the CDR3 is TGTGCCATCAACCCGGGACAGGGGGATACAGATACGCAGTATTTT. Amino acids: CAINPGQGDTDTQYF.

The chain employs TRBV14 and TRBJ1-1; no reliable D call. Germline-derived CDR1 and CDR2 are SGHDN and FVKESK. The CDR3 consists of 16 residues. Trimming left V 4 bases short and J 3 bases short, with 18 bases between. The CDR3 sequence: CASSPAGRARDTEAFF. The CDR3, as DNA: TGTGCCAGCAGCCCGGCTGGGAGAGCGAGGGACACTGAAGCTTTCTTT. Together with reference TRBV14 and TRBJ1-1, the CDR3 gives the full variable domain: EAGVTQFPSHSVIEKGQTVTLRCDPISGHDNLYWYRRVMGKEIKFLLHFVKESKQDESGMPNNRFLAERTGGTYSTLKVQPAELEDSGVYFCASSPAGRARDTEAFFGQGTRLTVV.

CDR3 coding DNA: TGTGCCACCAACCCAGGGGGGCGGGAGCATGAAGATACGCAGTATTTT. Its protein product is CATNPGGREHEDTQYF. The chain links TRBV15 to TRBJ2-3; D may be TRBD1 or TRBD2 (7 bases each). V was clipped by 7 bases and J by 5 bases, with 22 bases between them. Germline CDR1 LNHNV, CDR2 YYDKDF (reference sequence). This CDR3 region has 16 residues.

This chain connects TRBV15 to TRBJ2-1; D is unclear. Trimming took 1 base from V and 10 from J, leaving 8 bases between them. Germline V gene sequence: CDR1 LNHNV, CDR2 YYDKDF (reference sequence). There are 12 residues in the CDR3. The CDR3 protein is CATSRADGEQFF. CDR3 in DNA: TGTGCCACCAGCAGAGCTGATGGGGAGCAGTTCTTC.

V usage is TRBV5-1 and J usage is TRBJ1-1, with a weak D call TRBD1 (5 bases). The V end was cut by 5 bases, the J end by 11 bases, with 19 bases between. Germline V lookup: CDR1 SGHRS, CDR2 YFSETQ. This CDR3 region has 13 residues. The CDR3 coding sequence is TGCGCCAGCAGACTTAGACTTGGGGCCGAGGCTTTCTTT. It specifies CASRLRLGAEAFF.

The V gene is TRBV10-3, the J gene TRBJ1-3; the D is unclear. Trimming removed 0 bases from V and 0 bases from J, with 12 bases in between. This CDR3 is 17 amino acids long. CDR1 and CDR2 from the germline V gene are ENHRY and SYGVKD. The CDR3 is CAISESTLATSGNTIYF. In DNA form, the CDR3 reads TGTGCCATCAGTGAGTCGACTTTAGCCACCTCTGGAAACACCATATATTTT.

The chain has TRBV9 and TRBJ2-1; the match to TRBD2 covers 9 bases. The length of the CDR3 is 17 residues. Germline CDR1 reads SGDLS; CDR2 reads YYNGEE. J lost 9 bases, V lost 5 bases, and 18 bases had no gene match. CDR3 protein: CASSQAGLAGIRGEQFF. The CDR3 bases are TGTGCCAGCAGTCAGGCGGGGCTAGCGGGAATTCGGGGTGAGCAGTTCTTC.

This clone was seen just once. The rearrangement joins TRBV7-2 to TRBJ2-1; 7 bases align to TRBD2. Germline loops: CDR1 SGHTA, CDR2 FQGNSA. With V trimmed by 5 bases and J by 0 bases, 10 bases remained unmatched. The CDR3 has 17 residues. The CDR3 nucleotides are TGTGCCAGCAGCCTGCTAGCGGCTTCTAGCTCCTACAATGAGCAGTTCTTC. Encoded protein: CASSLLAASSSYNEQFF.

DNA of the CDR3: TGCGCCAGCAGTGAGGACAGGGGGAAAGAGACCCAGTACTTC. Translating it yields CASSEDRGKETQYF. The chain joins TRBV10-1 to TRBJ2-5, with 9 bases fitting TRBD1. The ends lost 2 bases at V and 3 bases at J; junction bases unmatched: 1. CDR1 is WNHNN, CDR2 SYGVQD, per germline (reference sequence). This CDR3 has 14 amino acids.

This chain uses TRBV19 with TRBJ2-1; tentatively, D is TRBD2 (5 bases). V dropped 5 bases and J dropped 2 bases, with 7 bases sitting between them. Per the germline V gene, CDR1 is LNHDA and CDR2 is SQIVND (reference sequence). CDR3 size: 13 residues. The CDR3 DNA sequence: TGTGCCAGTAGTTGGACTGCCTACAATGAGCAGTTCTTC. This sequence encodes CASSWTAYNEQFF.